This entry is about one TCR beta chain. Germline V gene lookup returns CDR1 SGHKS and CDR2 YYEKEE (reference sequence). The length of the CDR3 is 16 residues. J lost 8 bases, V lost 3 bases, and 12 bases had no gene match. The data were produced by immunoSEQ multiplex PCR, yet TCRdb's version contains in-frame clones alone and is incomplete. The top ten clones hold 24% of a sample with some 4,500 clones, around 80% of them seen once. The data were obtained in a study of PD-1 blockade in classical Hodgkin lymphoma. Relapse after autologous stem cell transplantation occurred in every patient, and brentuximab vedotin exposure varied. Isolation of CD8+ T cells from thawed PBMCs used magnetic negative selection.

The rearrangement uses TRBV5-5 and TRBJ2-1; 9 bases map to TRBD2. The sequences come from CD8+ T cells from blood, collected at baseline. This sequence originates from a human donor with classical Hodgkin lymphoma. Here the CDR3 reads CASSSGLAGVLDEQFF. The CDR3 DNA sequence: TGTGCCAGCAGCTCGGGATTAGCGGGAGTCCTTGATGAGCAGTTCTTC.